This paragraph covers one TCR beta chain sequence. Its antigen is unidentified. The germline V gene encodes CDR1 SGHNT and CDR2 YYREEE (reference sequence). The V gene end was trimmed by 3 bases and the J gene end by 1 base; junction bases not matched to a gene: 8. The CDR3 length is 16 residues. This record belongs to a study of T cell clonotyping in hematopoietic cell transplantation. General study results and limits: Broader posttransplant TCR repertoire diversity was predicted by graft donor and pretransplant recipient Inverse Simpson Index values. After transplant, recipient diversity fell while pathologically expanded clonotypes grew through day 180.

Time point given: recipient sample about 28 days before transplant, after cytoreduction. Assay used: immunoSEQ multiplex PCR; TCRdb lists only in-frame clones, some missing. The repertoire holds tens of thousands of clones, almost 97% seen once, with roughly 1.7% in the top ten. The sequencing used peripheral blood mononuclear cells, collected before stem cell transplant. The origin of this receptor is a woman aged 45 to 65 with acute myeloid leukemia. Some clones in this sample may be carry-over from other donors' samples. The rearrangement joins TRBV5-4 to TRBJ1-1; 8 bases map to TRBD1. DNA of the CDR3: TGTGCCAGCAGCTCGGCAGGGGGCAGGAAGAACACTGAAGCTTTCTTT. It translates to CASSSAGGRKNTEAFF.